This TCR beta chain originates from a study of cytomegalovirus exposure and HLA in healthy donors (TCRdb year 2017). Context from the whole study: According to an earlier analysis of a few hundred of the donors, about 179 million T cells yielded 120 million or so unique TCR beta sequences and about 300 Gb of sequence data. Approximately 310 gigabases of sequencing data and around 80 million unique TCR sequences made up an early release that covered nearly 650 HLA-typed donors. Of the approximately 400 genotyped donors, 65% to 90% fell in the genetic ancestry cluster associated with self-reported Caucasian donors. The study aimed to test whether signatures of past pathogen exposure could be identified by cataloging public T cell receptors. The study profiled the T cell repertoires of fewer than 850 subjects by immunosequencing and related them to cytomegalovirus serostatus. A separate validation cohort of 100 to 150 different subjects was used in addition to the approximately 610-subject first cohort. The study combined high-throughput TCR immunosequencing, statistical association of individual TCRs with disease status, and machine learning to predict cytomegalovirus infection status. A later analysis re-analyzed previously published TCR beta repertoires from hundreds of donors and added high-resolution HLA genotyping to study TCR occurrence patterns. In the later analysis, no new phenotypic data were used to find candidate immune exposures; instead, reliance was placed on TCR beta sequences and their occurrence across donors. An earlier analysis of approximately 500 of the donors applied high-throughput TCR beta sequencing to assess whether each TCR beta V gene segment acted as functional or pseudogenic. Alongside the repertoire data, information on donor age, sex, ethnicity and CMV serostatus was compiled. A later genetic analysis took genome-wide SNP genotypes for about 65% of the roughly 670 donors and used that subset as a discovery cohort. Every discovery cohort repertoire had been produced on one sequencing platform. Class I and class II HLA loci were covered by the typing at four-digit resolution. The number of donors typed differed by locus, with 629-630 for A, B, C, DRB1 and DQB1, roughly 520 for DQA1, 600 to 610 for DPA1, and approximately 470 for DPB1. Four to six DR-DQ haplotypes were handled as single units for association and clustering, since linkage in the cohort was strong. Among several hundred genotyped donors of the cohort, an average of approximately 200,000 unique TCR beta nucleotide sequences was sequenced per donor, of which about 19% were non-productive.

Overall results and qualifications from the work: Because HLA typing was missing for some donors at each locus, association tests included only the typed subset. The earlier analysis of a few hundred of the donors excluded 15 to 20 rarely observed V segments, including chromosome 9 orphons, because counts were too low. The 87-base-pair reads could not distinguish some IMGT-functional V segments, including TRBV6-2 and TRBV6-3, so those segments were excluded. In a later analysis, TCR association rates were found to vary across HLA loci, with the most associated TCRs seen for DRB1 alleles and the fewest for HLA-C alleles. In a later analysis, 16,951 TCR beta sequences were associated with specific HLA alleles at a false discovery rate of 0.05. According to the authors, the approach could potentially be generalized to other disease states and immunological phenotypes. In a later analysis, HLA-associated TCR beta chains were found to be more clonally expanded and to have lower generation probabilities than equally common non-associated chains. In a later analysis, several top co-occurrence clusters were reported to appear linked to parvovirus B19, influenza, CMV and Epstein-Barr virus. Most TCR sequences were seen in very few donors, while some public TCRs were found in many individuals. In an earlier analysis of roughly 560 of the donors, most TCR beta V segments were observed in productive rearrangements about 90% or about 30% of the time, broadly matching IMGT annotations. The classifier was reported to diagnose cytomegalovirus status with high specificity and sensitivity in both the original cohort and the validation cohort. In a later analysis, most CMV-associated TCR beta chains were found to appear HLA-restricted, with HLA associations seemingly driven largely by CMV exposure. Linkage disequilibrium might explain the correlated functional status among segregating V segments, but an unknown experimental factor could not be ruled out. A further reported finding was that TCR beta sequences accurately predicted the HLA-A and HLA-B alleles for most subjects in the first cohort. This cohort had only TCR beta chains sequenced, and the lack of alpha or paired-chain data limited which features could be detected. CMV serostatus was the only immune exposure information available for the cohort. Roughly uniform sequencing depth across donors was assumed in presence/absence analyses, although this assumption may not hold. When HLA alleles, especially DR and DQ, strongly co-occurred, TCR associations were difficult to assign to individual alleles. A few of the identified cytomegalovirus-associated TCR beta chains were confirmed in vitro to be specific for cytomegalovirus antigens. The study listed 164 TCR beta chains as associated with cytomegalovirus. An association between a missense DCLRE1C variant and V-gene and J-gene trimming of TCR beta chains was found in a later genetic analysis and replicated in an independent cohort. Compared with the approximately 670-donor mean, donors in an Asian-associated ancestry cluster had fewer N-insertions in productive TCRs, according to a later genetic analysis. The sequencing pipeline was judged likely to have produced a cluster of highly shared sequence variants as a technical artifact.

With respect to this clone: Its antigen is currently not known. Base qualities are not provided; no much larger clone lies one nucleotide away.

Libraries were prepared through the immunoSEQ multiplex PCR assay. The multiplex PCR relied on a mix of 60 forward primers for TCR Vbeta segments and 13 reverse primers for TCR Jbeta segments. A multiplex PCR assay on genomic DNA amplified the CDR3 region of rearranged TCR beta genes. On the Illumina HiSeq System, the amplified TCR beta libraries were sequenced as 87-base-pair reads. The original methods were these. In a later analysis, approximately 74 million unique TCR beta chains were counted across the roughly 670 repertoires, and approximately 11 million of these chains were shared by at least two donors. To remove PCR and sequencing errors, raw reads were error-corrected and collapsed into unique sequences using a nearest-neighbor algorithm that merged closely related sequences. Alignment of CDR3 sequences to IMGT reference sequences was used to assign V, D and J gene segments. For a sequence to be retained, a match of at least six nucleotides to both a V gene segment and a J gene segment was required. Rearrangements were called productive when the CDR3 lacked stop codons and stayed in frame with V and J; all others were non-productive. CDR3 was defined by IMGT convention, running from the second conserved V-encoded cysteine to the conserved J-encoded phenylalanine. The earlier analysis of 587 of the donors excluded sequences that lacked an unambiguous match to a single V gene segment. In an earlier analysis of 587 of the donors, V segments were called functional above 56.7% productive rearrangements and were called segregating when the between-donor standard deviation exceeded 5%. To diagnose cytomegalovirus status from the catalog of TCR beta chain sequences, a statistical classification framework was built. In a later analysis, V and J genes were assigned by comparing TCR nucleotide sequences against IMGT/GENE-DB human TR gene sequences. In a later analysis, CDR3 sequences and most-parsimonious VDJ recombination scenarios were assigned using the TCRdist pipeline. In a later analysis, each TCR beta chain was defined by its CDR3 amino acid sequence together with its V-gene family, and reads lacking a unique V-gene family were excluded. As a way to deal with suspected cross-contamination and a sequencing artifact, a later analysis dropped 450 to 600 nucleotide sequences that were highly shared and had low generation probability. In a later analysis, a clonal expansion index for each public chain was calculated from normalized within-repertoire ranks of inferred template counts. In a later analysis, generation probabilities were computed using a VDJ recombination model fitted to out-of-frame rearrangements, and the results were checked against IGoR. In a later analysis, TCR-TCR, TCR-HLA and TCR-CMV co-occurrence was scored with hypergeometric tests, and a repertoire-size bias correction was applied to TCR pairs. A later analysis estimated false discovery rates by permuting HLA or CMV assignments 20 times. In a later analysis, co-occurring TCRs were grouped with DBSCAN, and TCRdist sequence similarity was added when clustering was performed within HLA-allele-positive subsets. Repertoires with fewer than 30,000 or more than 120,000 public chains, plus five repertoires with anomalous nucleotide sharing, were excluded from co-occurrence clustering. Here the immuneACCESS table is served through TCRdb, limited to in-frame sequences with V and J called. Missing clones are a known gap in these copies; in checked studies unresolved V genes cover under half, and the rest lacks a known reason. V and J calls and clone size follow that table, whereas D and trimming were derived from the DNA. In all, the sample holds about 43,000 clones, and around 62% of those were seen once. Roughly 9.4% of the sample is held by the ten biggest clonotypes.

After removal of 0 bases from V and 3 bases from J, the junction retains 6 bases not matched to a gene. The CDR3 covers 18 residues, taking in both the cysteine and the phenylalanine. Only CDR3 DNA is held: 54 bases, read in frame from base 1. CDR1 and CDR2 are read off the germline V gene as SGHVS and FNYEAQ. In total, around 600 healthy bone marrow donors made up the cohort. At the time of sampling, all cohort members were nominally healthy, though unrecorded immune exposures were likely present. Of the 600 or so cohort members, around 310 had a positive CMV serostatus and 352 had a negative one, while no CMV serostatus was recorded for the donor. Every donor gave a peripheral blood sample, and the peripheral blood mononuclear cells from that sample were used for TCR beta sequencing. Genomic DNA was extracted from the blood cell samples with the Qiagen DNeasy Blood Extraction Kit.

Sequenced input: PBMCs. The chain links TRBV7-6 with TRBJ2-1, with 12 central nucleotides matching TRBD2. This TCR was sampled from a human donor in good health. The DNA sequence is TGTGCCAGCAGCTTAGCGCCTAGCGGGGGGGGCTACTACAATGAGCAGTTCTTC. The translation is CASSLAPSGGGYYNEQFF.